The source of this T cell receptor beta chain is a study of radiotherapy plus CTLA-4 blockade in lung cancer. Notes on the study in general: The best predictor of response was reported to be early blood T cell clone dynamics, with interferon-beta.

The CDR3 consists of 15 residues. CDR1 is SGHVS, CDR2 FQNEAQ, per germline. The V and J ends lost 2 bases and 0 bases respectively, with 10 bases between them. Generated by immunoSEQ multiplex PCR, the TCRdb table keeps only in-frame clones and is missing some. The table has tens of thousands of clones, roughly 76% seen once; the top ten hold around 10%. This clone was seen only a few times. Antigen: not known. The chain has TRBV7-8 and TRBJ1-2, with D possibly TRBD1 on 5 matching bases. This TCR derives from a human donor with non-small cell lung cancer who had stable disease on radiotherapy plus ipilimumab. Material: peripheral blood, obtained from a patient treated with radiotherapy plus ipilimumab. The CDR3 nucleotides are TGTGCCAGCAGCTTATTGTGGGGGGCTAACTATGGCTACACCTTC. Translated: CASSLLWGANYGYTF.